The 28 T cell receptor beta chains in this list originate from one sample, sequenced in a study of blood T cell repertoires in COVID-19. The table came from immunoSEQ multiplex PCR; TCRdb's copy has only in-frame clones and leaves some out. The table shows approximately 100,000 clones, with around 84% occurring only once. Sequencing was performed on peripheral blood. These receptors all stem from a human donor in a cohort sampled during active COVID-19.

The chain combines TRBV6-6 with TRBJ2-5; 8 positions match TRBD2. The length of the CDR3 is 15 residues. Trimming removed 6 bases from V and 4 bases from J; junction bases left unmatched: 10. Germline assignment: CDR1 MNHNY and CDR2 SVGAGI (reference sequence). The CDR3 region has the DNA TGTGCCAGCAGCCGGGGGGGCGGAGGTATAGAGACCCAGTACTTC. It translates to CASSRGGGGIETQYF.

The V and J genes are TRBV6-1 and TRBJ2-7; TRBD1 matches at 7 bases. The CDR3 runs to 17 residues. Germline V gene lookup returns CDR1 MNHNS and CDR2 SASEGT. V shed 0 bases and J 1 base; nucleotides not matched to a gene: 9. CDR3 in DNA: TGTGCCAGCAGTGAAGCGCTTGTCGTGACAGGGTCCTACGAGCAGTACTTC. Encoded protein: CASSEALVVTGSYEQYF.

J is TRBJ2-7 and V is TRBV11-2, with a possible D match to TRBD2 (6 bases). Trimming took 5 bases from V and 5 from J, leaving 13 bases between them. CDR1 is SGHAT and CDR2 is FQNNGV in the germline V gene. The CDR3 runs 13 residues. The CDR3 DNA sequence: TGTGCCAGCAGCGTCGGGAGTGGCCACGAGCAGTACTTC. This codes for CASSVGSGHEQYF.

The chain combines TRBV7-9 with TRBJ1-1; 7 bases line up with TRBD1. Germline-derived CDR1 and CDR2 are SEHNR and FQNEAQ (reference sequence). There are 15 residues in the CDR3. The V and J ends lost 4 bases and 5 bases, in that order; junction bases with no gene match: 10. CDR3 in amino acids: CASSSAGGQRTEAFF. DNA of the CDR3: TGTGCCAGCAGCTCCGCAGGGGGTCAGAGGACTGAAGCTTTCTTT.

The chain employs TRBV28 and TRBJ2-2; TRBD2 matches at 10 bases. With 1 base clipped from V and 6 bases from J, the junction kept 8 bases outside the gene matches. Germline V gene sequence: CDR1 MDHEN, CDR2 SYDVKM. This CDR3 spans 17 amino acids. CDR3 protein: CASSLFSSGGAPGELFF. CDR3 DNA sequence: TGTGCCAGCAGTTTATTTTCAAGCGGGGGGGCCCCCGGGGAGCTGTTTTTT.

This rearrangement joins TRBV2 to TRBJ2-4; 10 bases are a match to TRBD1. Germline V lookup: CDR1 SNHLY, CDR2 FYNNEI. This CDR3 has 13 residues. V lost 5 bases and J lost 9; bases outside the gene matches: 4. This chain's CDR3 is CASSSGTGVIQYF. CDR3 nucleotide sequence: TGTGCCAGCAGTTCAGGGACAGGGGTCATTCAGTACTTC.

The J gene is TRBJ2-2, the V gene TRBV9; 9 bases agree with TRBD1. The CDR3 totals 15 residues. Germline CDR1 reads SGDLS; CDR2 reads YYNGEE. The V and J ends lost 5 bases and 0 bases, in that order; junction bases with no gene match: 2. The CDR3 protein is CASRGDRANTGELFF. CDR3 DNA sequence: TGTGCCAGCAGAGGGGACAGGGCGAACACCGGGGAGCTGTTTTTT.

This clone was detected once. The chain links TRBV2 to TRBJ2-2, with 8 bases matching TRBD2. CDR3 size: 16 residues. After removal of 5 bases from V and 4 bases from J, the junction contained 9 bases not matched to a gene. The germline V gene has CDR1 SNHLY and CDR2 FYNNEI. The CDR3 loop is CASSYQGLALTGELFF. CDR3 DNA: TGTGCCAGCAGTTACCAAGGACTAGCCCTCACCGGGGAGCTGTTTTTT.

The chain is built from TRBV5-1 and TRBJ1-3, with D tentatively TRBD1 (6 bases). Germline V gene data show CDR1 as SGHRS and CDR2 as YFSETQ. The CDR3 spans 14 residues. V was shortened by 4 bases and J by 3 bases, with 11 bases between the two germline ends. The CDR3 region is CASSTGTLGNTIYF. The CDR3 DNA reads TGCGCCAGCAGCACAGGGACACTTGGAAACACCATATATTTT.

For this clone: An end of the junction does not agree with germline; a read error may underlie this. Other DNA sequences within the sample encode an identical CDR3. The chain recombines TRBV25-1 with TRBJ2-2; 8 nucleotides agree with TRBD2. Germline V gene lookup returns CDR1 MGHDK and CDR2 SYGVNS. This CDR3 comprises 15 residues. The CDR3 loop reads CASSETTSETGELFF. The CDR3 bases are TGTGCCAGCAGTGAAACGACTAGCGAAACCGGAGAGCTGTTTTTT.

The chain joins TRBV28 to TRBJ1-2; 7 bases agree with TRBD1. CDR3 length equals 14 residues. V trimming: 6 bases; J trimming: 7 bases; junction bases outside the gene matches: 11. CDR1 and CDR2 from the germline V gene are MDHEN and SYDVKM. CDR3 nucleotides: TGTGCCAGCAGCCCTAGACAGGGTGCGGGTGGCTACACCTTC. Protein: CASSPRQGAGGYTF.

This clone showed up just a few times. This sequence joins TRBV24-1 and TRBJ1-4; TRBD1 matches 9 bases. The CDR3 runs 16 residues. Germline V gene data show CDR1 as KGHDR and CDR2 as SFDVKD. After removal of 3 bases from V and 8 bases from J, the junction contained 9 bases not matched to a gene. The CDR3 DNA reads TGTGCCACCAGTGATCCAGGGGGACAGGGATCCGAAAAACTGTTTTTT. This sequence encodes CATSDPGGQGSEKLFF.

A single count supports this clone. The CDR3 here is CASRVTGISEKLFF. Written as DNA, the CDR3 is TGTGCCAGCAGGGTGACAGGGATCAGCGAAAAACTGTTTTTT. The chain links TRBV6-5 to TRBJ1-4; 7 nucleotides line up with TRBD1. Germline assignment: CDR1 MNHEY and CDR2 SVGAGI. Losses at the gene ends were 6 bases for V and 8 bases for J; bases not matched to a gene: 9. The CDR3 consists of 14 residues.

This chain links TRBV11-2 with TRBJ2-2, with TRBD2 matching 11 bases. The junction had 6 bases not matched to a gene; V was cut back by 6 bases and J by 0 bases. Germline assignment: CDR1 SGHAT and CDR2 FQNNGV. The CDR3 is made up of 17 amino acids. The CDR3 loop reads CASRGKLAGANTGELFF. The CDR3 DNA sequence: TGTGCCAGCAGGGGTAAACTAGCGGGGGCGAACACCGGGGAGCTGTTTTTT.

This sequence joins TRBV11-2 and TRBJ2-7, with 10 bases lining up with TRBD2. The length of the CDR3 is 13 residues. The V gene's germline CDR1 is SGHAT and CDR2 FQNNGV. V shed 10 bases, J shed 4 bases, and the junction held 7 bases outside the gene matches. CDR3 nucleotide sequence: TGTGCCACCTCAGCGGGAGGGTATTACGAGCAGTACTTC. It yields the protein CATSAGGYYEQYF.

CDR3 DNA sequence: TGTGCCAGCAGTTACGACAGGGGAAAGTACTTC. Translating it yields CASSYDRGKYF. The rearrangement joins TRBV6-5 to TRBJ2-7; TRBD1 agrees at 8 bases. Germline loops: CDR1 MNHEY, CDR2 SVGAGI. Losses at the gene ends were 2 bases for V and 11 bases for J; bases not matched to a gene: 2. The CDR3 runs 11 residues.

The chain links TRBV28 to TRBJ1-2; 9 bases agree with TRBD1. CDR3 length: 14 residues. The junction had 6 bases not matched to a gene; V was cut back by 4 bases and J by 6 bases. CDR1 is MDHEN and CDR2 is SYDVKM in the germline V gene. CDR3 protein: CASSSRDRVNGYTF. The CDR3 nucleotides are TGTGCCAGCAGTTCCCGGGACAGGGTGAATGGCTACACCTTC.

The J gene is TRBJ1-1, the V gene TRBV7-3; D might be TRBD1 (6 bases). The CDR3 loop spans 14 amino acids. The V end lost 6 bases, the J end lost 4 bases, and 15 bases lay between the germline ends. CDR1 SGHTA and CDR2 FQGTGA come from the germline V gene. CDR3 sequence: CASSSRGGSTEAFF. CDR3 bases: TGTGCCAGCAGTTCTCGAGGGGGTAGCACTGAAGCTTTCTTT.

The chain links TRBV9 to TRBJ2-1; tentative D call: TRBD2 (5 bases). The CDR3 contains 14 residues. CDR1 is SGDLS, CDR2 YYNGEE, per germline. V lost 0 bases and J 8 bases, leaving 12 bases between the germline ends. CDR3 sequence: CASSVAQDSHEQFF. Written as DNA, the CDR3 is TGTGCCAGCAGCGTAGCCCAGGACTCCCATGAGCAGTTCTTC.

This chain links TRBV5-6 with TRBJ2-7; the D gene is possibly TRBD2 (5 bases). The V gene's germline CDR1 is SGHDT and CDR2 YYEEEE. Between the trimmed V and J ends, which lost 2 bases and 4 bases, there was a span of 10 bases. The CDR3 spans 13 residues. For the CDR3, the DNA is TGTGCCAGCAGCTTCGGGGAGCTTTACGAGCAGTACTTC. Amino acid sequence: CASSFGELYEQYF.

The chain links TRBV11-3 to TRBJ2-1; 8 nucleotides line up with TRBD2. Unmatched junction bases numbered 11, after V lost 5 bases and J lost 5 bases. This CDR3 comprises 16 residues. Looked up from germline, CDR1 is SGHNT and CDR2 is YENEEA. CDR3 residues: CASSPRGLAGDNEQFF. As DNA, the CDR3 is TGTGCCAGCAGCCCCCGAGGCCTAGCGGGCGACAATGAGCAGTTCTTC.

The V call is TRBV6-2 or TRBV6-3, the J call TRBJ1-5, with 11 bases fitting TRBD1. This CDR3 region has 17 residues. The V gene end was trimmed by 4 bases and the J gene end by 0 bases; junction bases not matched to a gene: 5. CDR1 is MNHEY, CDR2 SVGEGT, per germline. DNA of the CDR3: TGTGCCAGCAGTTCGGGACAGGGGGTTTATAGCAATCAGCCCCAGCATTTT. Encoded protein: CASSSGQGVYSNQPQHF.

This clone has a handful of counts. CDR3 residues: CASMDFPYEQYF. For the CDR3, the DNA is TGTGCCAGCATGGACTTTCCTTACGAGCAGTACTTC. J is TRBJ2-7 and V is TRBV2, with a weak D call TRBD2 (5 bases). Germline CDR1 and CDR2: SNHLY and FYNNEI. V was shortened by 7 bases and J by 4 bases, with 11 bases between the two germline ends. CDR3 length: 12 residues.

By proportion, this clone is medium-sized. The rearrangement joins TRBV11-3 to TRBJ1-5, with 8 bases matching TRBD1. Germline-derived CDR1 and CDR2 are SGHNT and YENEEA. With V trimmed by 1 base and J by 5 bases, 10 bases remained unmatched. There are 17 residues in the CDR3. The CDR3 DNA reads TGTGCCAGCAGCTTAGTGGTTAGACAGGGGCCCGATCAGCCCCAGCATTTT. This gives the protein CASSLVVRQGPDQPQHF.

CDR3 nucleotides: TGTGCCAGCTCACCATACCCTGGGGGGACAGGCGATCAGCCCCAGCATTTT. Its translation is CASSPYPGGTGDQPQHF. This chain links TRBV18 with TRBJ1-5, with TRBD1 matching 8 bases. V dropped 2 bases and J dropped 5; count of bases not matched to a gene: 11. Germline values: CDR1 KGHSH, CDR2 LQKENI. The CDR3 covers 17 residues.

This clone occurred once. The chain carries TRBV5-4 and TRBJ1-2; 8 bases map to TRBD1. Germline V gene lookup returns CDR1 SGHNT and CDR2 YYREEE (reference sequence). The V gene end was trimmed by 4 bases and the J gene end by 4 bases; junction bases not matched to a gene: 9. CDR3 length: 15 residues. CDR3 sequence (DNA): TGTGCCAGCAGCGCGCCGACAGGGGCGCTCTATGGCTACACCTTC. Translation gives CASSAPTGALYGYTF.

There are a few counts of this clone. The rearrangement uses TRBV6-5 and TRBJ1-1; tentative D call: TRBD1 (6 bases). Trimming cost V 6 bases and J 0 bases, with 11 bases left between them. The length of the CDR3 is 14 residues. CDR1 MNHEY and CDR2 SVGAGI come from the germline V gene. The CDR3 here is CASRPTGMNTEAFF. Here the CDR3 DNA reads TGTGCCAGCAGACCCACAGGGATGAACACTGAAGCTTTCTTT.

This clone has only a few counts. The rearrangement uses TRBV6-6 and TRBJ2-3, with D possibly being TRBD1 (6 bases). Germline V gene lookup returns CDR1 MNHNY and CDR2 SVGAGI (reference sequence). The CDR3 contains 12 residues. Trimming stripped 6 bases from V and 6 bases from J, with 10 bases between. CDR3 nucleotides: TGTGCCAGCAGCCAGCAGGGGGATACGCAGTATTTT. The encoded protein is CASSQQGDTQYF.